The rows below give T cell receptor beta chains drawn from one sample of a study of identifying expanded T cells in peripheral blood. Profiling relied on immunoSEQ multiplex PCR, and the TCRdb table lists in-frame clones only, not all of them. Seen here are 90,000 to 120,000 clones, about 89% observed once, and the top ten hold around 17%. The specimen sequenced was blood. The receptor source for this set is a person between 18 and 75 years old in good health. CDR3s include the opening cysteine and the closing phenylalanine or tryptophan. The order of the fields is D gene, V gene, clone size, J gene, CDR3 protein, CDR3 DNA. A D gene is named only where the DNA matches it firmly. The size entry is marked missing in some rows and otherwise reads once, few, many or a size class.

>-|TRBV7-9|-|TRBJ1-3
CASSLSGSSGNTIYF
TGTGCCAGCAGCTTGTCAGGCTCCTCTGGAAACACCATATATTTT
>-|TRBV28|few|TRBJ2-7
CASSFRAGEQYYEQYF
TGTGCCAGCAGTTTTAGGGCAGGGGAGCAATACTACGAGCAGTACTTC
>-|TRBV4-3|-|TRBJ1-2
CASSQDGGFYGYTF
TGCGCCAGCAGCCAAGATGGGGGGTTCTATGGCTACACCTTC
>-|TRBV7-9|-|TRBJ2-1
CASTPGRESYNEQFF
TGTGCCAGCACCCCGGGACGGGAGTCCTACAATGAGCAGTTCTTC
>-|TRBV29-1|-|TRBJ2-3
CSVGPDGADTQYF
TGCAGCGTCGGTCCGGACGGGGCAGATACGCAGTATTTT
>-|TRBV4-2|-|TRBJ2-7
CASSPSLNPSDEQYF
TGTGCCAGCAGCCCCTCTCTGAATCCCAGCGACGAGCAGTACTTC
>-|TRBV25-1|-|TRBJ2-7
CASSGMEGQESSYEQYF
TGTGCCAGCAGCGGAATGGAGGGCCAGGAGAGCTCCTACGAGCAGTACTTC
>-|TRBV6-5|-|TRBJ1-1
CASSYSGVMNTEAFF
TGTGCCAGCAGTTATTCCGGTGTGATGAACACTGAAGCTTTCTTT
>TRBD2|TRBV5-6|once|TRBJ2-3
CASSLTSGGYTDTQYF
TGTGCCAGCAGTTTGACTAGCGGGGGCTACACAGATACGCAGTATTTT
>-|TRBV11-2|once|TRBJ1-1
CASSFAAQGPNTEAFF
TGTGCCAGCAGCTTCGCAGCACAGGGCCCGAACACTGAAGCTTTCTTT
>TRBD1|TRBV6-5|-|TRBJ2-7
CASSSATGGEQYF
TGTGCCAGCAGTTCCGCGACAGGGGGCGAGCAGTACTTC
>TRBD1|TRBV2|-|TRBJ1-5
CASNQGARQPQHF
TGTGCCAGCAATCAGGGGGCGCGTCAGCCCCAGCATTTT
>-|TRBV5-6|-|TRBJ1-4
CASSSVTNEKLFF
TGTGCCAGCAGCTCCGTAACTAATGAAAAACTGTTTTTT
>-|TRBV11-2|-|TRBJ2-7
CASSFLGDTYEQYF
TGTGCCAGCAGCTTCCTAGGAGATACCTACGAGCAGTACTTC
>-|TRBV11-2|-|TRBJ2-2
CASSLDQGAGELFF
TGTGCCAGCAGCTTAGATCAGGGAGCCGGGGAGCTGTTTTTT
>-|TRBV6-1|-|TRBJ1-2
CASSFRGVGYGYTF
TGTGCCAGCAGTTTCAGGGGTGTTGGCTATGGCTACACCTTC
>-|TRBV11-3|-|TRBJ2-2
CASSSWAGNTGELFF
TGTGCCAGCAGCTCGTGGGCGGGTAACACCGGGGAGCTGTTTTTT
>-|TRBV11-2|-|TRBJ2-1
CASSLTGGPVVF
TGTGCCAGCAGCCTTACCGGGGGCCCCGTGGTCTTC
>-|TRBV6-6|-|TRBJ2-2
CASSPEGRTGELFF
TGTGCCAGCAGTCCGGAGGGGCGGACCGGGGAGCTGTTTTTT
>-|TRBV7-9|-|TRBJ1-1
CASSSSADTEAFF
TGTGCCAGCAGCTCTTCAGCGGACACTGAAGCTTTCTTT